A single sample gave rise to the 29 T cell receptor beta chains below, sequenced in a study of shared clonotypes between healthy human individuals. The table came from immunoSEQ multiplex PCR; TCRdb's copy has only in-frame clones and leaves some out. This sample yields approximately 2,200,000 clones, of which about 92% are seen a single time; 1.5% to 2% belongs to the top ten. Naive-designated CD8 cells lacked CD45RO, were positively enriched for CCR7, and omitted terminally differentiated effector memory CD45RA+ cells. The sequencing input was naive CD8+ T cells from PBMCs. These receptors all stem from a man aged 18 to 35 in good health. Some clones in this sample may be carry-over from other donors' samples.

This clone was found once. J is TRBJ2-1 and V is TRBV19; 9 bases map to TRBD1. The V gene end was trimmed by 6 bases and the J gene end by 5 bases; junction bases not matched to a gene: 5. The CDR3 loop spans 14 amino acids. Looked up from germline, CDR1 is LNHDA and CDR2 is SQIVND (reference sequence). Here the CDR3 reads CASSRDRDNNEQFF. DNA of the CDR3: TGTGCCAGTAGCCGGGACAGGGATAACAATGAGCAGTTCTTC.

The rearrangement uses TRBV19 and TRBJ2-7; no firm D call. V lost 7 bases to trimming and J lost 3 bases, with 16 bases between them. Germline V gene lookup returns CDR1 LNHDA and CDR2 SQIVND (reference sequence). This CDR3 contains 14 residues. CDR3: CASKKDRDSYEQYF. The DNA of the CDR3 is TGTGCCAGTAAGAAAGATAGGGATAGCTACGAGCAGTACTTC.

CDR3 region: CASRMGYEEKLFF. The CDR3 nucleotides are TGTGCCAGCAGGATGGGGTATGAGGAAAAACTGTTTTTT. This chain uses TRBV27 with TRBJ1-4; D is unclear. The CDR3 is 13 amino acids. Germline V lookup: CDR1 MNHEY, CDR2 SMNVEV (reference sequence). The V and J ends lost 6 bases and 8 bases respectively, with 13 bases between them.

The chain carries TRBV19 and TRBJ1-5, with D possibly TRBD1 on 5 matching bases. Per germline, CDR1 LNHDA and CDR2 SQIVND (reference sequence). Deletions cut 1 base from V and 7 bases from J, with 11 bases between. The CDR3 sequence is 14 residues long. For the CDR3, the DNA is TGTGCCAGTAGTATAGGTGCAGGGTGGCAGCCCCAGCATTTT. Translated: CASSIGAGWQPQHF.

The chain carries TRBV27 and TRBJ2-7, with D perhaps being TRBD1 or TRBD2 (5 bases each). Germline CDR1 is MNHEY and CDR2 is SMNVEV (reference sequence). V lost 2 bases and J lost 5, with 16 bases in between. The CDR3 has 15 residues. Here the CDR3 reads CASSLGSKGTNEQYF. CDR3 sequence (DNA): TGTGCCAGCAGTTTAGGCTCCAAGGGGACGAACGAGCAGTACTTC.

This clone occurred once. This sequence may be a read error, since a much larger clone differs from it by one base. This chain joins TRBV2 and TRBJ2-1; D remains unclear. Trimming left V 4 bases short and J 0 bases short, with 4 bases between. Germline values: CDR1 SNHLY, CDR2 FYNNEI. CDR3 length equals 13 residues. CDR3 sequence: CASSATSYNEQFF. CDR3 DNA sequence: TGTGCCAGCAGTGCTACCTCCTACAATGAGCAGTTCTTC.

The chain uses TRBV28 and TRBJ2-1, with D perhaps matching TRBD1 (6 bases). CDR1 and CDR2 from the germline V gene are MDHEN and SYDVKM. The V end was cut by 2 bases, the J end by 6 bases, with 20 bases between. CDR3 size: 17 residues. CDR3 residues: CASSLPDVRTVGNEQFF. The CDR3 DNA is TGTGCCAGCAGTTTACCGGATGTCAGGACAGTCGGCAATGAGCAGTTCTTC.

Concerning this clone itself: The identical CDR3 is also encoded by other nucleotide sequences in the sample. V is TRBV27 and J is TRBJ2-1; no reliable D call. This CDR3 is built from 12 residues. Trimming removed 8 bases from V and 0 bases from J, with 5 bases in between. Germline lookup yields CDR1 MNHEY and CDR2 SMNVEV (reference sequence). The CDR3 region has the DNA TGTGCCAGCCGGAGCTCCTACAATGAGCAGTTCTTC. Protein: CASRSSYNEQFF.

This rearrangement joins TRBV6-1 to TRBJ2-7, with D possibly being TRBD1 (6 bases). CDR1 and CDR2 from the germline V gene are MNHNS and SASEGT. This CDR3 is 16 amino acids long. The germline V and J ends were trimmed by 3 bases and 2 bases, with 17 bases remaining between them. The CDR3 nucleotides read TGTGCCAGCAGTGATCTCGGGACATTGGTTACCTACGAGCAGTACTTC. Amino acid sequence: CASSDLGTLVTYEQYF.

This rearrangement joins TRBV12-5 to TRBJ1-1; 7 positions agree with TRBD1. V was pared by 5 bases and J by 3 bases, with 6 bases of the junction left unmatched. In germline, CDR1 is LGHNT, CDR2 FRNRAP. There are 14 residues in the CDR3. The CDR3 region is CASGQGQYYTEAFF. CDR3 nucleotides: TGTGCTAGTGGTCAGGGACAGTACTACACTGAAGCTTTCTTT.

V and J are TRBV7-9 and TRBJ2-3; D unclear. The V end was cut by 5 bases, the J end by 0 bases, with 12 bases between. The germline V gene has CDR1 SEHNR and CDR2 FQNEAQ (reference sequence). This CDR3 contains 15 residues. This CDR3 is CASSLRISSTDTQYF. In DNA form, the CDR3 reads TGTGCCAGCAGCCTACGGATTTCTAGCACAGATACGCAGTATTTT.

The V call is TRBV6-6, the J call TRBJ2-7, with 9 bases aligning to TRBD2. Germline V gene sequence: CDR1 MNHNY, CDR2 SVGAGI (reference sequence). This CDR3 has 16 amino acids. V was pared by 5 bases and J by 0 bases, with 8 bases of the junction left unmatched. The CDR3 bases are TGTGCCAGCAGTCCCAGACTAGCGGAAGACTCCTACGAGCAGTACTTC. As protein: CASSPRLAEDSYEQYF.

This clone was detected once. Sequence at one end of the junction differs from germline and may be a read error. V is TRBV15 and J is TRBJ1-4; 7 nucleotides line up with TRBD1. The CDR3 consists of 10 residues. Looked up from germline, CDR1 is LNHNV and CDR2 is YYDKDF (reference sequence). The CDR3 DNA reads as TGTGCCACCAGCAGACCGGACAGGTCTTTT. It codes for CATSRPDRSF.

This chain connects TRBV4-1 to TRBJ2-2; D is ambiguous. This CDR3 contains 15 residues. From germline, CDR1 is MGHRA and CDR2 YSYEKL. V was cut by 3 bases and J by 4 bases, with 12 bases left in between. The chain's CDR3 is CASSHSPLGTGELFF. CDR3 bases: TGCGCCAGCAGCCACTCTCCCCTGGGCACCGGGGAGCTGTTTTTT.

This chain links TRBV9 with TRBJ1-5; 7 bases align to TRBD1. The germline V gene encodes CDR1 SGDLS and CDR2 YYNGEE. Losses at the gene ends were 3 bases for V and 4 bases for J; bases not matched to a gene: 7. CDR3 length equals 15 residues. CDR3 region: CASSAGTAPNQPQHF. The CDR3 nucleotides are TGTGCCAGCAGCGCCGGGACAGCCCCGAATCAGCCCCAGCATTTT.

The genes are TRBV7-9 and TRBJ2-3; the match to TRBD2 covers 15 bases. With V trimmed by 5 bases and J by 3 bases, 6 bases remained unmatched. The germline V gene encodes CDR1 SEHNR and CDR2 FQNEAQ (reference sequence). The CDR3 is 17 residues long. The CDR3 DNA sequence: TGTGCCAGCAGCCCTAGGGGACTAGCGGGAGGTACAGATACGCAGTATTTT. Its translation is CASSPRGLAGGTDTQYF.

For this clone: Different DNA sequences within this sample yield the same CDR3. The J gene is TRBJ2-5, the V gene TRBV15, with TRBD1 matching over 7 bases. This CDR3 is built from 15 residues. Looked up from germline, CDR1 is LNHNV and CDR2 is YYDKDF (reference sequence). The trim removed 0 bases at V and 2 bases at J, leaving 3 bases unmatched. CDR3: CATSRDRGQQETQYF. The CDR3 DNA reads TGTGCCACCAGCAGAGATAGGGGACAGCAAGAGACCCAGTACTTC.

CDR3 loop: CASSGNSGRAKETQYF. CDR3 nucleotide sequence: TGTGCCAGCAGCGGAAATAGCGGGAGGGCTAAAGAGACCCAGTACTTC. V usage is TRBV9 and J usage is TRBJ2-5; 11 positions match TRBD2. The CDR3 length is 16 residues. The germline V gene encodes CDR1 SGDLS and CDR2 YYNGEE. The V and J ends lost 3 bases and 3 bases, in that order; junction bases with no gene match: 7.

V usage is TRBV7-9 and J usage is TRBJ2-2; 10 nucleotides match TRBD1. Germline CDR1 and CDR2: SEHNR and FQNEAQ (reference sequence). This CDR3 has 15 residues. Unmatched junction bases numbered 4, after V lost 5 bases and J lost 4 bases. The DNA of the CDR3 is TGTGCCAGCAGCCCGCGGACAGGGGGCACCGGGGAGCTGTTTTTT. Translating it yields CASSPRTGGTGELFF.

The J gene is TRBJ2-4, the V gene TRBV28; no reliable D call. V was trimmed by 3 bases and J by 1 base, leaving 7 bases between them. Germline V lookup: CDR1 MDHEN, CDR2 SYDVKM. CDR3 size: 14 residues. CDR3 sequence: CASSFVSAKNIQYF. The CDR3 region has the DNA TGTGCCAGCAGTTTTGTCAGTGCCAAAAACATTCAGTACTTC.

This chain uses TRBV18 with TRBJ2-2; tentative D call: TRBD2 (5 bases). V was shortened by 5 bases and J by 6 bases, with 13 bases between the two germline ends. From germline, CDR1 is KGHSH and CDR2 LQKENI. The CDR3 has 14 residues. The DNA for the CDR3 is TGTGCCAGCTCAGGAGGAACTGCACCCGGGGAGCTGTTTTTT. Amino acids: CASSGGTAPGELFF. Variable domain in full (rest from reference TRBV18 and TRBJ2-2): NAGVMQNPRHLVRRRGQEARLRCSPMKGHSHVYWYRQLPEEGLKFMVYLQKENIIDESGMPKERFSAEFPKEGPSILRIQQVVRGDSAAYFCASSGGTAPGELFFGEGSRLTVL.

This clone was found once. The chain carries TRBV10-3 and TRBJ1-4; D may be TRBD1 (5 bases). Germline lookup yields CDR1 ENHRY and CDR2 SYGVKD. The V and J ends lost 3 bases and 3 bases respectively, with 17 bases between them. This CDR3 contains 17 residues. DNA of the CDR3: TGTGCCATCAGTGATGTTGAGGGGAGCGGCGCTAATGAAAAACTGTTTTTT. Translation: CAISDVEGSGANEKLFF.

This chain uses TRBV6-6 with TRBJ1-3, with D tentatively TRBD1 (5 bases). Germline CDR1 MNHNY, CDR2 SVGAGI (reference sequence). The germline V and J ends were trimmed by 4 bases and 10 bases, with 11 bases remaining between them. The CDR3 has 12 amino acids. The CDR3 sequence is CASSFPGGTIYF. In DNA form, the CDR3 reads TGTGCCAGCAGTTTCCCCGGGGGGACCATATATTTT.

As for this clone: The sample carries other DNA sequences with the same CDR3. This chain connects TRBV10-3 to TRBJ2-7; 11 nucleotides match TRBD2. The CDR3 has 15 amino acids. V shed 0 bases, J shed 3 bases, and the junction held 1 base outside the gene matches. From germline, CDR1 is ENHRY and CDR2 SYGVKD. CDR3 bases: TGTGCCATCAGTGAGTCAACTAGCGGGAGCTACGAGCAGTACTTC. This encodes CAISESTSGSYEQYF.

V and J are TRBV5-1 and TRBJ2-2; 13 bases are a match to TRBD2. V trimming: 3 bases; J trimming: 0 bases; junction bases outside the gene matches: 5. The germline gives CDR1 SGHRS, CDR2 YFSETQ. This CDR3 is built from 18 residues. The CDR3 nucleotides are TGCGCCAGCAGCTGGCCTGGACTAGCGGGAGCGAACACCGGGGAGCTGTTTTTT. Its translation: CASSWPGLAGANTGELFF.

The chain combines TRBV7-8 with TRBJ2-7; a possible D gene is TRBD1 (6 bases). Deletions cut 3 bases from V and 6 bases from J, with 6 bases between. The CDR3 runs 11 residues. Germline V gives CDR1 SGHVS, CDR2 FQNEAQ. CDR3 sequence (DNA): TGTGCCAGCAGCTTCAGGGGCGAGCAGTACTTC. Amino acid sequence: CASSFRGEQYF. Drawing the rest from reference TRBV7-8 and TRBJ2-7, the complete variable domain is GAGVSQSPRYKVAKRGQDVALRCDPISGHVSLFWYQQALGQGPEFLTYFQNEAQLDKSGLPSDRFFAERPEGSVSTLKIQRTQQEDSAVYLCASSFRGEQYFGPGTRLTVT.

The gene calls are TRBV11-2 and TRBJ2-3; D is undetermined. The CDR3 is 14 residues long. Trimming took 5 bases from V and 5 from J, leaving 14 bases between them. Germline V gives CDR1 SGHAT, CDR2 FQNNGV. CDR3 amino acids: CASSPLGFRDTQYF. CDR3 in DNA: TGTGCCAGCAGCCCCCTTGGTTTTAGAGATACGCAGTATTTT.

The V call is TRBV2, the J call TRBJ1-3; a possible D gene is TRBD1 (5 bases). Germline CDR1 SNHLY, CDR2 FYNNEI. The germline V and J ends were trimmed by 3 bases and 0 bases, with 12 bases remaining between them. The CDR3 has 16 residues. The CDR3 loop reads CASSDPRGASGNTIYF. In DNA form, the CDR3 reads TGTGCCAGCAGTGACCCAAGGGGAGCCTCTGGAAACACCATATATTTT.

This clone was counted once. The chain employs TRBV11-2 and TRBJ2-3, with 7 bases identical to TRBD2. The CDR3 extends over 15 amino acids. Per germline, CDR1 SGHAT and CDR2 FQNNGV. Losses at the gene ends were 7 bases for V and 6 bases for J; bases not matched to a gene: 13. The CDR3 is CASNNVAGRSDTQYF. In DNA form, the CDR3 reads TGTGCCAGCAACAATGTAGCGGGTCGCTCCGATACGCAGTATTTT. Complete variable domain (other parts from reference TRBV11-2 and TRBJ2-3): EAGVAQSPRYKIIEKRQSVAFWCNPISGHATLYWYQQILGQGPKLLIQFQNNGVVDDSQLPKDRFSAERLKGVDSTLKIQPAKLEDSAVYLCASNNVAGRSDTQYFGPGTRLTVL.